This TCR beta chain was captured in a study of blood T cell repertoires in COVID-19. Whole-study context: Collection of acute and convalescent COVID-19 samples took place in the United States, Italy and Spain. T cells, B-cell-depleted T cells, or PBMCs provided the cDNA or gDNA that served as material.

The germline CDR1 and CDR2 sequences are SGHAT and FQNNGV. The CDR3 length is 15 residues. Between the trimmed V and J ends, which lost 3 bases and 4 bases, there was a span of 10 bases. In the original analysis: The assay estimated nucleated cells by amplifying reference gene primers. Method: immunoSEQ multiplex PCR; TCRdb's copy keeps in-frame clones and lacks some. The DNA was the basis for D and trimming; V, J and clone size are from that table. The sample includes fewer than 700,000 clones, about 89% seen only once; the top ten take about 8.2%. Seattle patient enrollment occurred during active infection, with longitudinal follow-up thereafter.

V is TRBV11-2 and J is TRBJ1-6; D is possibly TRBD1 (5 bases). This sequence was found in a woman aged 50 to 60 with COVID-19, enrolled during active disease. Source material: peripheral blood. CDR3 nucleotide sequence: TGTGCCAGCAGCTTTTCGACAGCGTATAATTCACCCCTCCACTTT. As protein: CASSFSTAYNSPLHF.